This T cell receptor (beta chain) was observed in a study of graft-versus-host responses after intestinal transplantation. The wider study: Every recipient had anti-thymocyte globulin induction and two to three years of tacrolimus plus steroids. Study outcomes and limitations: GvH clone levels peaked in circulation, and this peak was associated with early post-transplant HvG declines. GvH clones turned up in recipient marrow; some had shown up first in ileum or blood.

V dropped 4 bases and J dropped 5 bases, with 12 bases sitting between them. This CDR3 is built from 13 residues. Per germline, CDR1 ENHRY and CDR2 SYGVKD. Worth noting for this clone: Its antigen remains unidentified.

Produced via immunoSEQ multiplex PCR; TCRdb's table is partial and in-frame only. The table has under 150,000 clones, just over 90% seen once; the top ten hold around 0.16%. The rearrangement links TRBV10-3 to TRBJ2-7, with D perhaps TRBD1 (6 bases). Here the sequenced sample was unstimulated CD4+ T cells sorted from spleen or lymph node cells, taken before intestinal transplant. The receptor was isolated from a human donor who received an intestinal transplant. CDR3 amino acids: CAISVNRVHEQYF. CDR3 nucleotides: TGTGCCATCAGTGTCAACAGGGTCCACGAGCAGTACTTC.